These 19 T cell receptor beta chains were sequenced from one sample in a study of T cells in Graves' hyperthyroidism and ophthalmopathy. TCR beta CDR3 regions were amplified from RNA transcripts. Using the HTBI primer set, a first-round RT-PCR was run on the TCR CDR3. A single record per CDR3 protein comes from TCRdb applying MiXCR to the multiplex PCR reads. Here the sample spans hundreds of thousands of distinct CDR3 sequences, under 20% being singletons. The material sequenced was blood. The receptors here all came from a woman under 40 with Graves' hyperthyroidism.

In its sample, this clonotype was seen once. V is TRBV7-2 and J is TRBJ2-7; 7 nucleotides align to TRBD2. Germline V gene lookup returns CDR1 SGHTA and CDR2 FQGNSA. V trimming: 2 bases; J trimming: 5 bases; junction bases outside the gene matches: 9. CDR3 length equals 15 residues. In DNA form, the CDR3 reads TGTGCCAGCAGCTTATCCCTGGGGGGGGGGGACGAGCAGTACTTC. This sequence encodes CASSLSLGGGDEQYF.

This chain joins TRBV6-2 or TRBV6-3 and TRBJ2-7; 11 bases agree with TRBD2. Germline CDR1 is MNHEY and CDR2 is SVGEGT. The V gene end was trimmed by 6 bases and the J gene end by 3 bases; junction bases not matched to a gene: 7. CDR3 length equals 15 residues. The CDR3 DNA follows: TGTGCCAGCAGACGCCTGGGGACTAGCGGCTACGAGCAGTACTTC. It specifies CASRRLGTSGYEQYF.

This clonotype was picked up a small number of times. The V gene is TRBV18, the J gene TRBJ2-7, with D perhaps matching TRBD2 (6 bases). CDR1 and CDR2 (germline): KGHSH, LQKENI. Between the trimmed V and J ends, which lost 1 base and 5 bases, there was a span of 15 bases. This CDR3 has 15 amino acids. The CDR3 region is CASSPQEGSANEQYF. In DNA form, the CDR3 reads TGTGCCAGCTCACCACAGGAGGGGTCGGCTAACGAGCAGTACTTC.

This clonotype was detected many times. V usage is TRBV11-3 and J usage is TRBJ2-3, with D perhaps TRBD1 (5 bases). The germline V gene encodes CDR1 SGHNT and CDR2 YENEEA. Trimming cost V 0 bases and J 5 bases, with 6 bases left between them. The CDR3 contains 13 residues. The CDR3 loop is CASSLEGEDTQYF. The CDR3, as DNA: TGTGCCAGCAGCTTAGAAGGGGAAGATACGCAGTATTTT.

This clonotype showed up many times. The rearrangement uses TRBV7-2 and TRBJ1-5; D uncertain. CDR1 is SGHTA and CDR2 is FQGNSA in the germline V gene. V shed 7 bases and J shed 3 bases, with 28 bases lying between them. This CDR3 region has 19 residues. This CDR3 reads CASTQREGEPGSYNQPQHF. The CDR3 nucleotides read TGTGCCAGCACCCAGAGGGAGGGCGAGCCCGGTAGCTACAATCAGCCCCAGCATTTT.

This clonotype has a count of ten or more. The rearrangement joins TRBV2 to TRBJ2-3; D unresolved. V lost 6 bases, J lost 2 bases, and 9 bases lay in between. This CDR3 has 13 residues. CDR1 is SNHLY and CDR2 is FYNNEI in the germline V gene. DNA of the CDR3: TGTGCCAGCAGAGAAAGGATCACAGATACGCAGTATTTT. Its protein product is CASRERITDTQYF.

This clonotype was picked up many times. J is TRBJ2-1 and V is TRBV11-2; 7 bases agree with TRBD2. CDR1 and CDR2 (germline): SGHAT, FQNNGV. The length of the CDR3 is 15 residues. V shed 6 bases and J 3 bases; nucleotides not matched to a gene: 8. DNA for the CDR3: TGTGCCAGCAGGCTGGAGCGGGGACGCTACAATGAGCAGTTCTTC. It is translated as CASRLERGRYNEQFF.

The CDR3 region is CASSSLAGGVDTQYF. CDR3 coding DNA: TGTGCCAGCAGCTCCCTAGCGGGAGGGGTAGATACGCAGTATTTT. V is TRBV3-1 and J is TRBJ2-3; 12 bases fit TRBD2. Germline V gene data show CDR1 as LGHDT and CDR2 as YNNKEL (reference sequence). Trimming removed 5 bases from V and 5 bases from J; junction bases left unmatched: 5. The CDR3 is 15 residues long.

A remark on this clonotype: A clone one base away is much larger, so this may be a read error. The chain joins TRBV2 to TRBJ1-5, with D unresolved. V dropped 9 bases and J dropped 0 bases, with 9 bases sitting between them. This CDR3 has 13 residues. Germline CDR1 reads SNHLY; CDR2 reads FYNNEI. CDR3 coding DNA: TGTGCCAGAAGAGGAGTTAGCAATCAGCCCCAGCATTTT. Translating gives CARRGVSNQPQHF.

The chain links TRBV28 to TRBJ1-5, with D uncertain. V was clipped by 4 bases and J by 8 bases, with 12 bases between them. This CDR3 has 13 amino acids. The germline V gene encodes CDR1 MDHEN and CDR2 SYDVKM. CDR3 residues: CASSSHLWKPQHF. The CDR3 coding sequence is TGTGCCAGCAGTTCACACCTGTGGAAGCCCCAGCATTTT.

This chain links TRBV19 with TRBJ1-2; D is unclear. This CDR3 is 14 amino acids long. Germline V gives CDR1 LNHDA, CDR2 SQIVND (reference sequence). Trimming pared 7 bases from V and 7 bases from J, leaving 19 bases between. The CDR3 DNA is TGTGCCAGTACAACTATTCAAGGGCTTGGTGGCTACACCTTC. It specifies CASTTIQGLGGYTF. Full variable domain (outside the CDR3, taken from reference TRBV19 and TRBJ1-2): DGGITQSPKYLFRKEGQNVTLSCEQNLNHDAMYWYRQDPGQGLRLIYYSQIVNDFQKGDIAEGYSVSREKKESFPLTVTSAQKNPTAFYLCASTTIQGLGGYTFGSGTRLTVV.

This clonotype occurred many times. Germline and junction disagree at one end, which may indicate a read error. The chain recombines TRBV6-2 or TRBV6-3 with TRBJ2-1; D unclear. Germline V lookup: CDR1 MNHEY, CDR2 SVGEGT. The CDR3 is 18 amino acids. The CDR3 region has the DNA TGTGCCAGCAGTTACTCGATCGGGCCCTCGGGCAGCTACCATGAGCAGTTCTTC. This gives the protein CASSYSIGPSGSYHEQFF.

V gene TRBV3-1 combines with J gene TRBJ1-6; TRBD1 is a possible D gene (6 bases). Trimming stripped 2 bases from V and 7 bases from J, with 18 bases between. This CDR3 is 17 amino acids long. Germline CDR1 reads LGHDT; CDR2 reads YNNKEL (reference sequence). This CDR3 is CASSQKWGGRGNSPLHF. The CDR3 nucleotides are TGTGCCAGCAGCCAAAAGTGGGGGGGGCGTGGGAATTCACCCCTCCACTTT.

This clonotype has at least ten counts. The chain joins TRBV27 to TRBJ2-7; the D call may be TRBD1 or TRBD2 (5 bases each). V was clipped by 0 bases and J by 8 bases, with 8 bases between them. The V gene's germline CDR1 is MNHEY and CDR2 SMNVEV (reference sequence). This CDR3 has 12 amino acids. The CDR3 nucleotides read TGTGCCAGCAGTTTATCGACGGGACAGCAGTACTTC. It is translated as CASSLSTGQQYF.

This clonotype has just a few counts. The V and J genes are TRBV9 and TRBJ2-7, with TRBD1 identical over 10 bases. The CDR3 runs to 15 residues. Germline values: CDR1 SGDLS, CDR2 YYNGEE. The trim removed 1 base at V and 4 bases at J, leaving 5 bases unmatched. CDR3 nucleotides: TGTGCCAGCAGCGTAAGGGGGGACAGGGGTTACGAGCAGTACTTC. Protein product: CASSVRGDRGYEQYF.

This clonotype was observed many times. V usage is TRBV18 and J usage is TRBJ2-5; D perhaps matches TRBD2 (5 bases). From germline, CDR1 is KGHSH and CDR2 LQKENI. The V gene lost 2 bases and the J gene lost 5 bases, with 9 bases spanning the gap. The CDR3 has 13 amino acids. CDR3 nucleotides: TGTGCCAGCTCACCAAGGCAGCGGGAGACCCAGTACTTC. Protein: CASSPRQRETQYF.

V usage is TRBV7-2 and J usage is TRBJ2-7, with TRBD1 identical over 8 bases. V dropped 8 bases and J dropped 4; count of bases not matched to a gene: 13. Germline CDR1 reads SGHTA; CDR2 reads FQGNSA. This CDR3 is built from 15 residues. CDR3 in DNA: TGTGCCAGCTCACCCTTTGGACAGGGTGTTTACGAGCAGTACTTC. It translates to CASSPFGQGVYEQYF. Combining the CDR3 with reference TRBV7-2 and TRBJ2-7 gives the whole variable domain GAGVSQSPSNKVTEKGKDVELRCDPISGHTALYWYRQSLGQGLEFLIYFQGNSAPDKSGLPSDRFSAERTGGSVSTLTIQRTQQEDSAVYLCASSPFGQGVYEQYFGPGTRLTVT.

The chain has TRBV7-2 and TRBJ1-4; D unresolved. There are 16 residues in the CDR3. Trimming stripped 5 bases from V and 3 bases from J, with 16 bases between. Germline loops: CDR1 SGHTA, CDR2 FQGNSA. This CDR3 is CASSRQAGWANEKLFF. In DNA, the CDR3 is TGTGCCAGCAGCCGGCAGGCAGGTTGGGCTAATGAAAAACTGTTTTTT.

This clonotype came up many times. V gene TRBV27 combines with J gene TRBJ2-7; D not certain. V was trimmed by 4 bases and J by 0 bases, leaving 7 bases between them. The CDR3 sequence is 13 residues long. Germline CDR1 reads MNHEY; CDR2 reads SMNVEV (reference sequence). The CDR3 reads CASSSGYSYEQYF. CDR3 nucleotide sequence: TGTGCCAGCAGTTCCGGGTACTCCTACGAGCAGTACTTC.